The 7 T cell receptor beta chains in this list originate from one sample, sequenced in a study of blood T cell repertoires in COVID-19. Libraries were prepared by immunoSEQ multiplex PCR; TCRdb keeps only in-frame clonotypes and omits some of them. Of about 350,000 clones listed, almost 90% are singletons. Sample: PBMCs or T cells enriched from blood (not recorded which). The receptor set was obtained from a woman aged 25 to 45 who had been exposed to COVID-19.

The J gene is TRBJ2-1, the V gene TRBV4-2; D possibly corresponds to TRBD1 (6 bases). Germline V lookup: CDR1 LGHNA, CDR2 YNFKEQ. V dropped 1 base and J dropped 0 bases, with 10 bases sitting between them. CDR3 length: 16 amino acids. CDR3 sequence (DNA): TGTGCCAGCAGCCAAGGACAGGTCAGCTCCTACAATGAGCAGTTCTTC. Translated, it gives CASSQGQVSSYNEQFF.

The V gene is TRBV30, the J gene TRBJ2-5; 7 nucleotides match TRBD1. Germline CDR1 is GTSNPN and CDR2 is SVGIG (reference sequence). V trimming: 1 base; J trimming: 4 bases; junction bases outside the gene matches: 0. This CDR3 has 12 residues. The CDR3 reads CAWSAGGETQYF. The CDR3 DNA follows: TGTGCCTGGAGTGCAGGGGGAGAGACCCAGTACTTC.

This chain joins TRBV5-1 and TRBJ2-4; possibly TRBD1 for D (5 bases). The CDR3 is made up of 14 amino acids. The germline CDR1 and CDR2 sequences are SGHRS and YFSETQ. V lost 0 bases to trimming and J lost 5 bases, with 9 bases between them. This CDR3 is CASSLVQGENIQYF. The CDR3 bases are TGCGCCAGCAGCTTGGTTCAGGGTGAAAACATTCAGTACTTC.

V is TRBV6-4 and J is TRBJ1-2; a possible D gene is TRBD1 (6 bases). V lost 4 bases, J lost 7 bases, and 16 bases lay in between. The CDR3 is 14 residues long. Germline V gene sequence: CDR1 MRHNA, CDR2 SNTAGT. The CDR3 loop is CASSGSPGERGYTF. CDR3 in DNA: TGTGCCAGCAGTGGCAGTCCAGGGGAACGTGGCTACACCTTC.

The V call is TRBV19, the J call TRBJ2-3; D call uncertain. V was trimmed by 3 bases and J by 0 bases, leaving 16 bases between them. CDR1 and CDR2 from the germline V gene are LNHDA and SQIVND (reference sequence). The CDR3 runs to 17 residues. The CDR3 DNA sequence: TGTGCCAGTAGTATTCGGAAGCACGCGGTTAGCACAGATACGCAGTATTTT. Encoded protein: CASSIRKHAVSTDTQYF. Complete variable domain (other parts from reference TRBV19 and TRBJ2-3): DGGITQSPKYLFRKEGQNVTLSCEQNLNHDAMYWYRQDPGQGLRLIYYSQIVNDFQKGDIAEGYSVSREKKESFPLTVTSAQKNPTAFYLCASSIRKHAVSTDTQYFGPGTRLTVL.

The sample holds a few counts of this clone. The chain has TRBV28 and TRBJ1-5; D is ambiguous. This CDR3 contains 14 residues. Germline V CDR1 and CDR2: MDHEN, SYDVKM. With 6 bases removed from V and 6 bases from J, the gap between germline ends came to 15 bases. CDR3 bases: TGTGCCAGCAGCCCTTTAGCGTCGGGTCAGCCCCAGCATTTT. Its translation: CASSPLASGQPQHF.

The chain joins TRBV29-1 to TRBJ2-5; 11 bases align to TRBD2. The CDR3 consists of 15 residues. V lost 8 bases and J lost 0; bases outside the gene matches: 8. Germline CDR1 is SQVTM and CDR2 is ANQGSEA. DNA of the CDR3: TGCAGCTCCCAACTAGCGGGAGAGGACCAAGAGACCCAGTACTTC. Amino acids: CSSQLAGEDQETQYF.